This TCR beta chain was recorded in a study of T cell responses to AZD1222 COVID-19 vaccine. The study, taken as a whole, reports: Reportedly, nearly half the spike-specific TCRs target unmutated variant regions. CD4 TCRs covered the whole spike, strongest at regions 160-218 and 743-854. Among the donors, most were white British and more were female, and clonal diversity was possibly underestimated.

Worth noting for this clone: Its antigen is not known.

Using immunoSEQ multiplex PCR, the repertoire was profiled, and TCRdb retains in-frame clones only, with some absent. The table has about 150,000 clones, 90% to 95% seen once; the top ten hold more than 1.3%. Germline V gene data show CDR1 as SEHNR and CDR2 as FQNEAQ (reference sequence). The CDR3 has 13 amino acids. V was trimmed by 7 bases and J by 0 bases, leaving 9 bases between them. This clonotype originated in an adult who received the AZD1222 COVID-19 vaccine. Here the sequenced sample was peripheral blood, taken 28 days after the second AZD1222 dose. The chain links TRBV7-9 to TRBJ1-1; a weak D match, TRBD1 (6 bases). The CDR3 DNA sequence: TGTGCCAGCAAGGAGGGGGTGAACACTGAAGCTTTCTTT. Translation: CASKEGVNTEAFF.